A single sample gave rise to the 2 T cell receptor beta chains below, sequenced in a study of blood T cell repertoires in COVID-19. Assay: immunoSEQ multiplex PCR; the TCRdb copy retains only in-frame clones and omits some. The sample yields tens of thousands of clones, almost 80% seen once. What was sequenced was peripheral blood. The source of these receptors is a human donor in a cohort sampled during active COVID-19.

This clone has a single count. This sequence joins TRBV19 and TRBJ1-1; 8 nucleotides agree with TRBD1. J lost 1 base, V lost 8 bases, and 3 bases had no gene match. This CDR3 region has 13 residues. Germline loops: CDR1 LNHDA, CDR2 SQIVND (reference sequence). CDR3 DNA: TGTGCCAGTTATGGACAGGGGAACACTGAAGCTTTCTTT. Protein product: CASYGQGNTEAFF.

The chain couples TRBV5-4 to TRBJ2-5; the match to TRBD2 covers 8 bases. The CDR3 runs 16 residues. From germline, CDR1 is SGHNT and CDR2 YYREEE (reference sequence). V was pared by 9 bases and J by 2 bases, with 15 bases of the junction left unmatched. In DNA, the CDR3 is TGTGCCACCCTCGCCAGAGGCCTAGCGGGTCAAGAGACCCAGTACTTC. It codes for CATLARGLAGQETQYF.